This T cell receptor (beta chain) was observed in a study of PD-1 blockade in classical Hodgkin lymphoma (TCRdb year 2020). Describing the broader study: Nivolumab dosing was 3 mg/kg intravenously every 2 weeks, continuing until either disease progression or unacceptable toxicity. The study used TCR beta sequencing and CyTOF to define a peripheral blood immune signature of response to PD-1 blockade in classical Hodgkin lymphoma.

What the work shows at the level of the full study, not this receptor alone: Baseline TCR diversity was reported to be lower in newly diagnosed patients than in healthy donors, and even lower in relapsed/refractory patients. Diversity was lower in patients who began nivolumab less than 1 year after ASCT, so these patients were left out of later analyses to avoid confounding by immune reconstitution. By C4D1, a significant rise was seen in CD4+ TCR diversity but not in CD8+ TCR diversity (p=0.0027 vs p=0.16), and the rise was most apparent among complete responders (p=0.02). Trial patients with a complete response had baseline diversity similar to that of newly diagnosed patients, while partial responders and progressors had significantly lower diversity. Only a single clinical trial cohort was studied, and what caused the repertoire differences, possibly disease activity or prior therapy, remained undefined.

Genomic DNA was extracted with the Qiagen DNeasy kit from unsorted PBMCs and from negatively selected CD4+ and CD8+ fractions. TCR beta CDR3 regions were subjected to amplification by immunoSEQ multiplex PCR with primers that anneal to V and J segments. Amplification bias was minimized using a synthetic immune receptor repertoire, and residual bias was removed computationally after sequencing. The source study handled its data this way. Repertoire diversity was quantified as the Shannon entropy index using custom Python scripts. Unsorted, CD4+ and CD8+ repertoires were examined separately, except in combined analyses, for which CD4+ and CD8+ sequences were merged in silico. A clone was considered expanded if an increase in frequency of at least 2-fold after treatment relative to C1D1 was found, and a pseudocount of 0.5 was applied to clones undetected at baseline. Clones with 0 or 1 copy at C1D1 were classified as singleton clones, and clones with 2 or more copies were classified as non-singleton clones. Clones expanded in unsorted samples were labelled as CD4+, CD8+ or unknown by matching protein sequences in sorted samples from the same patient. Diversity changes from C1D1 to C4D1 were tested in paired samples using Wilcoxon tests. TCRdb retrieved this table from immuneACCESS and kept in-frame rearrangements only. Not all clones are present; in checked studies, unresolved V genes account for under half, and no reason is known for the remainder. The V and J calls and clone size are taken from that table; D and trimming were inferred from the DNA. Recorded for this sample are under 30,000 clones; about 83% of them occurred a single time. 2% to 2.5% of the sample is held by the ten biggest clonotypes.

In this sample, this clone turned up once. This receptor's antigen is unknown. No base-level quality is on record; no much larger clone is a single base apart. The sample's time point label, decoded: cycle 1 day 1 (C1D1), immediately before nivolumab initiation. All trial patients had relapsed after autologous stem cell transplantation, with cohorts A, B and C differing in prior brentuximab vedotin exposure. Using a Miltenyi CD4+ T cell isolation kit, CD4+ T cells were purified from thawed PBMCs through magnetic negative selection. A total of more than 55 patients with relapsed/refractory classical Hodgkin lymphoma made up the trial cohort, and each patient's best overall response was complete response, partial response or progressive disease. Single-agent nivolumab was administered to trial patients in the multi-cohort phase II CheckMate 205 trial. An independent review committee assessed best overall response using the 2007 International Working Group response criteria. Trial PBMCs were collected just before the start of nivolumab (C1D1) and during therapy at cycle 2 day 1 and cycle 4 day 1. Peripheral blood was collected in 8 mL Vacutainer Cell Preparation Tubes, from which PBMCs were isolated by centrifugation and then cryopreserved. Purified CD4+ and CD8+ fractions were prepared only for cases with an additional available PBMC sample. Magnetically labelled cells were depleted on LS columns in a quadroMACS separator, and the flow-through was collected as the purified fraction.

The sample in question was CD4+ T cells from blood, obtained at baseline. The TCR originated in a human donor with classical Hodgkin lymphoma.

The DNA is TGTGCCAGCAGAGACAGGGCCTACGAGCAGTACTTC. This encodes CASRDRAYEQYF. This chain is built from TRBV6-5 and TRBJ2-7; TRBD1 fits 7 bases in the junction. Trimming takes 6 bases off V and 2 bases off J; junction bases not matched to a gene: 1. The CDR3 goes from the cysteine to the phenylalanine over 12 residues. Only the CDR3 DNA stays, 36 bases, in frame from base 1. Looking up the germline V gene yields CDR1 MNHEY and CDR2 SVGAGI.